One sample yielded the 9 T cell receptor beta chains listed below, sequenced in a study of blood T cells in healthy people across ages. Combining a sample-barcoded 5' primer with a J-beta primer mix, a second PCR ran for about 7 to 11 cycles. TCRdb recomputed calls from the 5' RACE reads with MiXCR, one row per CDR3 protein. There are roughly 570,000 distinct CDR3 sequences in the sample; roughly a quarter occur only once, and less than 20% lies in the top ten. Specimen: blood. The receptor set was obtained from a woman aged 70 to 79 in good health.

On this clonotype: One end of the junction is discordant with germline, which a read error may explain. CDR3 region: CSVEQDSGADVLAF. As DNA, the CDR3 is TGCAGCGTTGAACAGGACTCTGGGGCCGACGTCCTGGCTTTC. The J gene is TRBJ2-6, the V gene TRBV29-1; D is perhaps TRBD1 or TRBD2 (5 bases each). The CDR3 is 14 residues long. From germline, CDR1 is SQVTM and CDR2 ANQGSEA. Full variable domain (rest looked up from reference TRBV29-1 and TRBJ2-6): SAVISQKPSRDICQRGTSLTIQCQVDSQVTMMFWYRQQPGQSLTLIATANQGSEATYESGFVIDKFPISRPNLTFSTLTVSNMSPEDSSIYLCSVEQDSGADVLAFGAGSRLTVL.

This clonotype was detected only a few times. The chain is built from TRBV29-1 and TRBJ2-7; D may be TRBD2 (7 bases). CDR3 length: 14 residues. Germline CDR1 and CDR2: SQVTM and ANQGSEA. The germline V and J ends were trimmed by 7 bases and 3 bases, with 19 bases remaining between them. The CDR3 here is CSADRLGGRYEQYF. The CDR3 DNA sequence: TGCAGCGCGGACCGATTGGGGGGGCGCTACGAGCAGTACTTC.

This clonotype was recorded a few times. The rearrangement uses TRBV29-1 and TRBJ2-5; no clear D gene. The last part of the DNA fits TRBJ2-1 better; the J call may be wrong. This CDR3 has 15 amino acids. Germline assignment: CDR1 SQVTM and CDR2 ANQGSEA. CDR3 DNA sequence: TGCAGCGTGGTCGAAAACATCCAAGTCTACAATGAGCAGTTCTTC. This encodes CSVVENIQVYNEQFF.

This clonotype was found a few times. This sequence joins TRBV20-1 and TRBJ2-4, with a weak D call TRBD1 (6 bases). Germline CDR1 DFQATT, CDR2 SNEGSKA (reference sequence). CDR3 size: 16 residues. Trimming pared 4 bases from V and 0 bases from J, leaving 16 bases between. CDR3: CSAKRPGELAKNIQYF. The CDR3 region has the DNA TGCAGTGCTAAGCGTCCAGGGGAACTAGCCAAAAACATTCAGTACTTC.

The V gene is TRBV11-2, the J gene TRBJ2-3, with 11 bases matching TRBD2. Germline V gene data show CDR1 as SGHAT and CDR2 as FQNNGV. J was trimmed by 2 bases and V by 4 bases; bases with no gene match: 14. The CDR3 is 19 amino acids. This chain's CDR3 is CASSSTGVAGGLYTDTQYF. For the CDR3, the DNA is TGTGCCAGCAGCTCTACCGGGGTAGCGGGGGGGCTGTACACAGATACGCAGTATTTT.

This clonotype was seen a handful of times. The chain employs TRBV4-3 and TRBJ1-4, with D perhaps matching TRBD1 (5 bases). The V gene's germline CDR1 is LGHNA and CDR2 YSLEER. The V gene lost 0 bases and the J gene lost 8 bases, with 19 bases spanning the gap. This CDR3 spans 17 amino acids. The CDR3 DNA reads TGCGCCAGCAGCCAAGATCCCCAGGGAAGACGAGGCGAAAAACTGTTTTTT. This encodes CASSQDPQGRRGEKLFF.

The chain is built from TRBV20-1 and TRBJ1-2, with D tentatively TRBD1 (5 bases). The CDR3 has 13 amino acids. In germline, CDR1 is DFQATT, CDR2 SNEGSKA (reference sequence). V dropped 0 bases and J dropped 4 bases, with 9 bases sitting between them. This CDR3 is CSARDRVSYGYTF. The CDR3 DNA sequence: TGCAGTGCTAGAGACAGGGTTTCCTATGGCTACACCTTC.

The chain combines TRBV25-1 with TRBJ2-2; D not resolved. V was pared by 4 bases and J by 5 bases, with 17 bases between. Germline V lookup: CDR1 MGHDK, CDR2 SYGVNS. This CDR3 has 16 amino acids. The CDR3 here is CASSGTGSGLTGELFF. DNA of the CDR3: TGTGCCAGCAGTGGGACCGGATCGGGTTTAACCGGGGAGCTGTTTTTT.

About this clonotype itself: A read error is possible here, since a much larger clone lies one base away. The V and J genes are TRBV7-2 and TRBJ2-1; TRBD1 or TRBD2 may be the D gene (5 bases each). V was cut by 3 bases and J by 0 bases, with 6 bases left in between. Germline V gene data show CDR1 as SGHTA and CDR2 as FQGNSA. This CDR3 is 14 amino acids long. CDR3 protein: CASSFGTSYNEQFF. In DNA, the CDR3 is TGTGCCAGCAGCTTCGGGACCTCCTACAATGAGCAGTTCTTC.